The TCR beta chain under discussion was sequenced for a study of T cells in Graves' hyperthyroidism and ophthalmopathy. The CDR3 extends over 15 amino acids. The V segment lost 7 bases and the J segment 5 bases; nucleotides outside the gene matches: 10. Germline-derived CDR1 and CDR2 are KGHSH and LQKENI. Diagnostic decisions used clinical symptoms, serum thyroxine and TRAb, thyroid ultrasound and orbital computed tomography. Ahead of any ophthalmopathy symptoms, the blood sample was obtained at the first diagnosis of hyperthyroidism. This clonotype was recorded at least ten times. RNA transcripts were the template for amplifying TCR beta CDR3 regions. Initially, a first-round RT-PCR of the TCR CDR3 employed the HTBI primer set. Using its own MiXCR run on the multiplex PCR reads, TCRdb lists one record per CDR3 protein. In the table there are 650,000 to 850,000 distinct CDR3 sequences, under 20% of which are singletons.

The specimen was blood. The receptor was isolated from a woman aged 45-65 years with Graves' hyperthyroidism that later progressed to Graves' ophthalmopathy. The V and J genes are TRBV18 and TRBJ2-1, with TRBD1 matching 8 bases. CDR3 DNA sequence: TGTGCCAGCTGCGTGGACAGGGATATTAACAATGAGCAGTTCTTC. Amino acid sequence: CASCVDRDINNEQFF.